Sequencing of this T cell receptor (beta chain) was carried out in a study of regulatory T cells in long-lasting Graves disease. With iRepertoire HTBI primers and Arm-PCR of CDR3 regions, TCR beta libraries were built. TCRdb re-derived calls from the multiplex PCR reads in MiXCR, one entry per CDR3 protein. This table holds roughly 440,000 distinct CDR3 sequences, less than 20% found once. This sample's time point: newly diagnosed GD, antithyroid drugs for less than 3 months. The TCR library was made from RNA extracted from PBMCs. With 0 bases removed from V and 0 bases from J, the gap between germline ends came to 8 bases. Looked up from germline, CDR1 is MDHEN and CDR2 is SYDVKM. CDR3 length: 15 residues. The same specimen was also included in a second study, on T cells in Graves' hyperthyroidism and ophthalmopathy.

The sequences come from peripheral blood mononuclear cells (PBMCs), collected at new diagnosis, from a patient treated with antithyroid drugs. The chain has TRBV28 and TRBJ1-1; a weak D match, TRBD1 (5 bases). The source is a woman aged 18-29 years with Graves disease. CDR3 loop: CASSLWGDVNTEAFF. The CDR3 region has the DNA TGTGCCAGCAGTTTATGGGGGGACGTGAACACTGAAGCTTTCTTT.